This entry lists 17 T cell receptor beta chains sequenced from one sample in a study of neurological immune-mediated disorders. TCRdb re-called the 5' RACE reads through MiXCR, storing one row per CDR3 protein. This sample has 50,000 or so distinct CDR3 sequences, with 16% found just once. Input material: PBMCs. All receptors come from a man in his fifties or sixties in good health.

This clonotype was detected ten times or more. The chain is built from TRBV29-1 and TRBJ2-5; D tentatively reads TRBD1 or TRBD2 (6 bases each). The length of the CDR3 is 13 residues. V shed 7 bases and J shed 2 bases, with 14 bases lying between them. The V gene's germline CDR1 is SQVTM and CDR2 ANQGSEA. The CDR3 DNA follows: TGCAGCGCCAAAACAGGGACTCAAGAGACCCAGTACTTC. It codes for CSAKTGTQETQYF. The full variable domain, in which reference TRBV29-1 and TRBJ2-5 provide the parts outside the CDR3, is SAVISQKPSRDICQRGTSLTIQCQVDSQVTMMFWYRQQPGQSLTLIATANQGSEATYESGFVIDKFPISRPNLTFSTLTVSNMSPEDSSIYLCSAKTGTQETQYFGPGTRLLVL.

This clonotype was recorded at least ten times. The rearrangement joins TRBV11-2 to TRBJ2-2, with D uncertain. The germline CDR1 and CDR2 sequences are SGHAT and FQNNGV. The V gene lost 1 base and the J gene lost 6 bases, with 6 bases spanning the gap. This CDR3 is built from 13 residues. CDR3 loop: CASSLARAGELFF. The CDR3 DNA sequence: TGTGCCAGCAGCTTAGCCCGCGCCGGGGAGCTGTTTTTT.

As for this clonotype: An end of the junction does not agree with germline; a read error may underlie this. The chain is built from TRBV28 and TRBJ1-6; unclear D gene. The CDR3 has 13 amino acids. Germline CDR1 reads MDHEN; CDR2 reads SYDVKM. CDR3 region: CARSWQANSPLHF. The DNA for the CDR3 is TGTGCCAGAAGTTGGCAAGCTAATTCACCCCTCCACTTT.

This clonotype was counted ten times or more. This chain uses TRBV15 with TRBJ2-7; 9 nucleotides align to TRBD1. The CDR3 runs 16 residues. Germline lookup yields CDR1 LNHNV and CDR2 YYDKDF (reference sequence). The trim removed 0 bases at V and 2 bases at J, leaving 5 bases unmatched. CDR3 protein: CATSREGQGGTYEQYF. The CDR3 bases are TGTGCCACCAGCAGAGAGGGACAGGGTGGGACCTACGAGCAGTACTTC.

This clonotype was picked up a small number of times. The chain has TRBV10-3 and TRBJ2-1, with 13 bases lining up with TRBD2. The CDR3 covers 19 residues. V shed 0 bases, J shed 10 bases, and the junction held 15 bases outside the gene matches. Germline V lookup: CDR1 ENHRY, CDR2 SYGVKD. The DNA for the CDR3 is TGTGCCATCAGTGAGTCACCTCATACTAGCGGGAGGGCCGATGAGGAGCAGTTCTTC. Residues: CAISESPHTSGRADEEQFF.

On this clonotype itself: One base away lies a much larger clone, so this may be a sequencing read error. The CDR3 loop reads CASVGEEGVYEQYF. The CDR3 coding sequence is TGTGCCAGCGTTGGGGAGGAAGGGGTTTACGAGCAGTACTTC. V is TRBV28 and J is TRBJ2-7; TRBD2 is a possible D gene (6 bases). CDR3 length equals 14 residues. The germline CDR1 and CDR2 sequences are MDHEN and SYDVKM. V was cut by 8 bases and J by 4 bases, with 18 bases left in between.

The chain employs TRBV5-1 and TRBJ2-1, with D possibly TRBD2 on 6 matching bases. CDR3 length equals 15 residues. Germline CDR1 is SGHRS and CDR2 is YFSETQ. Trimming pared 0 bases from V and 4 bases from J, leaving 11 bases between. The CDR3 loop is CASSLVAEVYNEQFF. In DNA, the CDR3 is TGCGCCAGCAGCTTGGTAGCGGAGGTATACAATGAGCAGTTCTTC.

Many counts were recorded for this clonotype. The rearrangement joins TRBV6-5 to TRBJ1-6; no reliable D call. The CDR3 length is 15 residues. The V gene's germline CDR1 is MNHEY and CDR2 SVGAGI. The V and J ends lost 0 bases and 7 bases respectively, with 10 bases between them. CDR3 amino acids: CASSYSKNRNSPLHF. In nucleotides, the CDR3 is TGTGCCAGCAGTTACTCAAAGAACAGAAATTCACCCCTCCACTTT.

In this sample, this clonotype turned up many times. The CDR3 nucleotides read TGTGCCAGCAGCGTAGCCAGTAACTCCTACAATGAGCAGTTCTTC. Translation gives CASSVASNSYNEQFF. The chain couples TRBV9 to TRBJ2-1; no reliable D call. The V end lost 0 bases, the J end lost 0 bases, and 7 bases lay between the germline ends. Germline assignment: CDR1 SGDLS and CDR2 YYNGEE. This CDR3 is 15 amino acids long.

The sample holds many counts of this clonotype. J is TRBJ2-7 and V is TRBV27; D perhaps matches TRBD2 (6 bases). The V end was cut by 8 bases, the J end by 2 bases, with 19 bases between. Germline loops: CDR1 MNHEY, CDR2 SMNVEV (reference sequence). This CDR3 has 15 amino acids. The CDR3 is CASGHLSGTPYEQYF. CDR3 in DNA: TGTGCCAGCGGGCACCTTAGCGGTACCCCCTACGAGCAGTACTTC.

V usage is TRBV7-9 and J usage is TRBJ2-3; D perhaps matches TRBD1 (7 bases). Germline assignment: CDR1 SEHNR and CDR2 FQNEAQ (reference sequence). V was shortened by 2 bases and J by 8 bases, with 29 bases between the two germline ends. The CDR3 is 19 amino acids. In DNA form, the CDR3 reads TGTGCCAGCAGCTTAAACTCGGCAGAGTATCAGCCCCAGGGGGGTACGCAGTATTTT. This translates into CASSLNSAEYQPQGGTQYF.

The table lists this clonotype with a few counts. V usage is TRBV12-3 or TRBV12-4 and J usage is TRBJ2-2, with a tentative D call TRBD1 (6 bases). The CDR3 runs 16 residues. Deletions cut 6 bases from V and 4 bases from J, with 18 bases between. The CDR3 DNA follows: TGTGCCAGCAGCGAGGTACAGGGTTGGGCCACCGGGGAGCTGTTTTTT. It specifies CASSEVQGWATGELFF.

At least ten counts were recorded for this clonotype. The chain uses TRBV7-3 and TRBJ2-3; TRBD2 aligns across 14 bases. The germline V gene has CDR1 SGHTA and CDR2 FQGTGA. The CDR3 has 17 residues. V lost 0 bases, J lost 6 bases, and 5 bases stayed unmatched. CDR3 protein: CASSLTGLAGVGDTQYF. Written as DNA, the CDR3 is TGTGCCAGCAGCTTAACGGGACTAGCGGGAGTTGGGGATACGCAGTATTTT.

This clonotype occurred many times. The chain uses TRBV5-1 and TRBJ1-1; weak D call: TRBD1 (6 bases). Germline V CDR1 and CDR2: SGHRS, YFSETQ. The ends were cut back, 4 bases at V and 1 base at J, with 14 bases in the middle. CDR3 size: 15 residues. Here the CDR3 DNA reads TGCGCCAGCAGCCCGGCGGGGGGCTGGAACACTGAAGCTTTCTTT. Translating it yields CASSPAGGWNTEAFF.

The V gene is TRBV9, the J gene TRBJ2-3; 8 positions match TRBD2. J lost 6 bases, V lost 3 bases, and 15 bases had no gene match. Per the germline V gene, CDR1 is SGDLS and CDR2 is YYNGEE. The CDR3 length is 17 residues. DNA of the CDR3: TGTGCCAGCAGCGCCTTCGAGTTAGCGGGATCTACGGATACGCAGTATTTT. It encodes CASSAFELAGSTDTQYF.

This clonotype was observed many times. V is TRBV5-6 and J is TRBJ2-3, with TRBD1 matching over 11 bases. CDR3 length: 15 residues. Germline CDR1 is SGHDT and CDR2 is YYEEEE. V lost 8 bases to trimming and J lost 4 bases; unmatched junction nucleotides: 9. The CDR3 spells CASSGDRGWADTQYF. CDR3 in DNA: TGTGCCAGTTCCGGGGACAGGGGGTGGGCAGATACGCAGTATTTT.

At least ten counts were recorded for this clonotype. The genes are TRBV7-9 and TRBJ2-7; tentatively, D is TRBD1 (6 bases). V was pared by 3 bases and J by 7 bases, with 16 bases between. Germline loops: CDR1 SEHNR, CDR2 FQNEAQ (reference sequence). CDR3 length equals 14 residues. The CDR3 sequence is CASSFVGARVEQYF. CDR3 bases: TGTGCCAGCAGCTTTGTGGGGGCTCGGGTAGAGCAGTACTTC.